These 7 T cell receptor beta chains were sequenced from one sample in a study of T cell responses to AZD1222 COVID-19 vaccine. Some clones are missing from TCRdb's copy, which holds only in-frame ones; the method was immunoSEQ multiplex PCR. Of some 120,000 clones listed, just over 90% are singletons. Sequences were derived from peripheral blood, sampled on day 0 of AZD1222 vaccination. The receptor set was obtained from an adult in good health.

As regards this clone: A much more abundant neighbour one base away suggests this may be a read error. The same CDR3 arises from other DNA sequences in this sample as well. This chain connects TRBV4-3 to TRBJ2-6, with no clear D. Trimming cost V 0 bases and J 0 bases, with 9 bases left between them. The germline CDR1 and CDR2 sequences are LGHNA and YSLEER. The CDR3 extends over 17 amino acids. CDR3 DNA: TGCGCCAGCAGCCAAGACAGCCAAAGCTCTGGGGCCAACGTCCTGACTTTC. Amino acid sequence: CASSQDSQSSGANVLTF.

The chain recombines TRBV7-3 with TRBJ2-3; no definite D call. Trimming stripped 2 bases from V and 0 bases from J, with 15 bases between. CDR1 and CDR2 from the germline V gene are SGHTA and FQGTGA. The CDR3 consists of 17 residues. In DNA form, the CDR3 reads TGTGCCAGCAGCTTATTGGTCGGAGATCCTAGCACAGATACGCAGTATTTT. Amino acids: CASSLLVGDPSTDTQYF. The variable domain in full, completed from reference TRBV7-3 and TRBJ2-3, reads GAGVSQTPSNKVTEKGKYVELRCDPISGHTALYWYRQSLGQGPEFLIYFQGTGAADDSGLPNDRFFAVRPEGSVSTLKIQRTERGDSAVYLCASSLLVGDPSTDTQYFGPGTRLTVL.

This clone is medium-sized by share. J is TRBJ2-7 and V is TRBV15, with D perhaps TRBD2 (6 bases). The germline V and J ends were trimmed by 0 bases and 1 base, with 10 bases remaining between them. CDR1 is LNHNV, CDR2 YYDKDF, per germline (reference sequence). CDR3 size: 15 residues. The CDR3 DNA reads TGTGCCACCAGCAGAGATCGGGGAGGTTCCTACGAGCAGTACTTC. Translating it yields CATSRDRGGSYEQYF.

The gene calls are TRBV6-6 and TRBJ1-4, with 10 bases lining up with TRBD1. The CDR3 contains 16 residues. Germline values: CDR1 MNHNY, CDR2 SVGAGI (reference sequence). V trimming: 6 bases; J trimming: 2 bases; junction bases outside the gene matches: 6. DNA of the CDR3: TGTGCCAGCAGCCGACAGGGGGCGCAGACTAATGAAAAACTGTTTTTT. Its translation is CASSRQGAQTNEKLFF.

This chain's CDR3 is CASSVGSSGGTGELFF. The CDR3 DNA sequence: TGTGCCAGCAGCGTAGGATCTAGCGGGGGAACCGGGGAGCTGTTTTTT. This sequence joins TRBV9 and TRBJ2-2, with 10 nucleotides matching TRBD2. Germline V gene lookup returns CDR1 SGDLS and CDR2 YYNGEE. This CDR3 contains 16 residues. V trimming: 0 bases; J trimming: 5 bases; junction bases outside the gene matches: 4.

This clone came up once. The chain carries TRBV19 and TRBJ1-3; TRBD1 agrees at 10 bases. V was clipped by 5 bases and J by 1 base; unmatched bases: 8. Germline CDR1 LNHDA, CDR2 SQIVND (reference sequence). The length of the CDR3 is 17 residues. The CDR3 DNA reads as TGTGCCAGTAGTCCTCAGCCGGGACAGGGGTCTGGAAACACCATATATTTT. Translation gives CASSPQPGQGSGNTIYF.

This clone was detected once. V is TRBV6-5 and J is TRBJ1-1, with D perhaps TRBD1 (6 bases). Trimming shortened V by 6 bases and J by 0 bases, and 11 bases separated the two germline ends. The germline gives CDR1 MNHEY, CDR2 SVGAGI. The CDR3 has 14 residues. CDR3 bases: TGTGCCAGCAGCCCGGACAGCCTGAACACTGAAGCTTTCTTT. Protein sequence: CASSPDSLNTEAFF.